This record concerns one T cell receptor (beta chain) sequence. A junction boundary mismatches the germline segment, possibly from a read error. Amplification used 60 Vbeta primers and 13 Jbeta primers. Profiled with immunoSEQ multiplex PCR; TCRdb holds only in-frame clones, not every one. The sample gives around 140,000 clones, approximately 80% of which show up once; 1.4% is in the top ten. The CDR3 loop spans 15 amino acids. Germline CDR1 reads SGHDT; CDR2 reads YYEEEE. These data are taken from a study of cytomegalovirus exposure and HLA in healthy donors. The TCR originated in a man under 40 in good health and CMV-seropositive. The sequenced sample consisted of PBMCs. V usage is TRBV5-6 and J usage is TRBJ2-1; 9 bases are shared with TRBD2. The CDR3 DNA reads TGTGCCAGCAGCTCCTTAGCGGGAGAGGGTAGTGAGCCGTTCTTC. Protein product: CASSSLAGEGSEPFF.